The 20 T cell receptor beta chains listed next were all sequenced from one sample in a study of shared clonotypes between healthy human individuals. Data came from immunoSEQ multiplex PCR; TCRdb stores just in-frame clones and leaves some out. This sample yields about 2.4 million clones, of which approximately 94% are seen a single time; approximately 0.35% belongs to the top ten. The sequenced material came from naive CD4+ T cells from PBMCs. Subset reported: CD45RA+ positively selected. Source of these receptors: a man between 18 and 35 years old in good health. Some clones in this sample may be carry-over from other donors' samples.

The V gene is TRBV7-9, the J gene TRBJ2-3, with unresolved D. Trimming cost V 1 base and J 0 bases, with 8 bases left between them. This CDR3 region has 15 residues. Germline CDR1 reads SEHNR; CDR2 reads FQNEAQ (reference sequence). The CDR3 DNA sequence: TGTGCCAGCAGCTTAGGCAGCACTAGCACAGATACGCAGTATTTT. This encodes CASSLGSTSTDTQYF. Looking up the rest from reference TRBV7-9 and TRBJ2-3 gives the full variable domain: DTGVSQNPRHKITKRGQNVTFRCDPISEHNRLYWYRQTLGQGPEFLTYFQNEAQLEKSRLLSDRFSAERPKGSFSTLEIQRTEQGDSAMYLCASSLGSTSTDTQYFGPGTRLTVL.

This chain's CDR3 is CASSLGLAGGSFSYEQYF. For the CDR3, the DNA is TGTGCCAGCAGCTTAGGCCTAGCGGGAGGATCCTTCTCCTACGAGCAGTACTTC. V and J are TRBV11-2 and TRBJ2-7; 11 positions agree with TRBD2. CDR1 and CDR2 (germline): SGHAT, FQNNGV. The CDR3 consists of 18 residues. V shed 1 base and J 0 bases; nucleotides not matched to a gene: 8.

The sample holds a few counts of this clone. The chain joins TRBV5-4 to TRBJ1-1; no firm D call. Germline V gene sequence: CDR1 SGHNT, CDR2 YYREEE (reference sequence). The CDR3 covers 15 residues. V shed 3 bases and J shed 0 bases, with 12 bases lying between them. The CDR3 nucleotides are TGTGCCAGCAGCTACCAACGGACTGTGAACACTGAAGCTTTCTTT. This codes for CASSYQRTVNTEAFF.

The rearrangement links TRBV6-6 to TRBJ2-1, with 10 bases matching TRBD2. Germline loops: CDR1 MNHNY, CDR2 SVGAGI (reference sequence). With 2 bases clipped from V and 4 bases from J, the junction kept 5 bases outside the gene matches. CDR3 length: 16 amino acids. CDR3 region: CASSYPRTSGYNEQFF. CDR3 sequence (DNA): TGTGCCAGCAGTTACCCTAGGACTAGCGGATACAATGAGCAGTTCTTC.

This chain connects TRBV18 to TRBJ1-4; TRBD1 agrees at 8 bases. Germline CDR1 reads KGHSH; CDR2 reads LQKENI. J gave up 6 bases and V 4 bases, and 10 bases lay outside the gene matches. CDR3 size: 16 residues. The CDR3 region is CASSRSGQGGDEKLFF. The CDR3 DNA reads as TGTGCCAGCTCACGCTCCGGACAGGGCGGAGATGAAAAACTGTTTTTT.

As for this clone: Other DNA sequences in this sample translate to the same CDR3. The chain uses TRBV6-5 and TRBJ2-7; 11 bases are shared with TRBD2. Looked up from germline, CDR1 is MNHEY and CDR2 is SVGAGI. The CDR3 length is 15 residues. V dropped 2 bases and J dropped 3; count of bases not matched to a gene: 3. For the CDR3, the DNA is TGTGCCAGCAGTTACGGCCTAGCGGGAGGCTACGAGCAGTACTTC. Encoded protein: CASSYGLAGGYEQYF.

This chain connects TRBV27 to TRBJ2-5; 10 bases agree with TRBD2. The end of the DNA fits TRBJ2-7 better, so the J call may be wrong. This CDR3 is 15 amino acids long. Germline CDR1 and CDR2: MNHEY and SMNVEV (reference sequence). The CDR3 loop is CASSLGLAGAGEQYF. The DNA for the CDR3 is TGTGCCAGCAGTTTAGGGCTAGCGGGAGCAGGCGAGCAGTACTTC.

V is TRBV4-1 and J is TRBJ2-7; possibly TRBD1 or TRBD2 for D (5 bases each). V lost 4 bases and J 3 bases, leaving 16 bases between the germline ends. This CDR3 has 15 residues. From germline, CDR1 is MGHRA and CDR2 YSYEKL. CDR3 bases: TGCGCCAGCAGCCGATCCCGGGACGGCCTCTACGAGCAGTACTTC. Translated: CASSRSRDGLYEQYF.

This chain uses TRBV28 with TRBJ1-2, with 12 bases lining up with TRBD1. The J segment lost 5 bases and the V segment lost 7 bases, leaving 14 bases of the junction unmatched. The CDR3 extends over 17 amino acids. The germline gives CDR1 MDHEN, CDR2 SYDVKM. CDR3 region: CASKGRDRGLGWYGYTF. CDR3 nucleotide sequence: TGTGCCAGCAAGGGCCGGGACAGGGGGCTGGGGTGGTATGGCTACACCTTC.

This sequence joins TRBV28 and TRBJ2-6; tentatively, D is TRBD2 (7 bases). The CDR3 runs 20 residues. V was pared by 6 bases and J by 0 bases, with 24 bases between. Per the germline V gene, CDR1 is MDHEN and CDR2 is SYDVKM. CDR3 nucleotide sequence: TGTGCCAGCAGCCGCGCCGGAGGGGGGGCGAACCGCTCTGGGGCCAACGTCCTGACTTTC. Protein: CASSRAGGGANRSGANVLTF.

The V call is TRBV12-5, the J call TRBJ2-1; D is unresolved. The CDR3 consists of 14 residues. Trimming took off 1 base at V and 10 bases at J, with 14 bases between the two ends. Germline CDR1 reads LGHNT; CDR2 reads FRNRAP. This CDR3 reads CASGLGPTGGEQFF. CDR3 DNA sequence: TGTGCTAGTGGTTTGGGCCCGACGGGTGGGGAGCAGTTCTTC.

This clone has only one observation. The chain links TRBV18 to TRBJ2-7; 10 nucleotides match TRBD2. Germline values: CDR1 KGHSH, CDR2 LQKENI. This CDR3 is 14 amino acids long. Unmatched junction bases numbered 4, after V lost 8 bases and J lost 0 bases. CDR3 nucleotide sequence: TGTGCCAGCCTTAGCGGGAGGACCTCCTACGAGCAGTACTTC. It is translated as CASLSGRTSYEQYF.

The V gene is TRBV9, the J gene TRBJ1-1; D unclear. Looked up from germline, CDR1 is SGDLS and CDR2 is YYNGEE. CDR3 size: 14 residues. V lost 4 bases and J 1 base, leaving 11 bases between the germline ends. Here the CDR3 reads CASSPVGTNTEAFF. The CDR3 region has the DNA TGTGCCAGCAGCCCTGTCGGAACGAACACTGAAGCTTTCTTT.

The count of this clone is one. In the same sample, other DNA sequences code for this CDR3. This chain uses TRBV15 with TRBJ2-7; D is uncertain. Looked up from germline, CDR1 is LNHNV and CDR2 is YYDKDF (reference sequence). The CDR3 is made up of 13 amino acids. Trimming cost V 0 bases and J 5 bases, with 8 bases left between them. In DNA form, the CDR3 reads TGTGCCACCAGCAGAGATCGGCGGAACGAGCAGTACTTC. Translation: CATSRDRRNEQYF.

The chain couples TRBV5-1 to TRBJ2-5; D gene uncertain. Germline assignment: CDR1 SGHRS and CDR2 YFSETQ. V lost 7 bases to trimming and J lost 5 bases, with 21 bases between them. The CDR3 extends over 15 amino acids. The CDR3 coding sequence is TGCGCCAGCCTAAGCGTGTCCCAAGGCGCCGAGACCCAGTACTTC. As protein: CASLSVSQGAETQYF. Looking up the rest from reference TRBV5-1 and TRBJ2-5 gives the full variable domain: KAGVTQTPRYLIKTRGQQVTLSCSPISGHRSVSWYQQTPGQGLQFLFEYFSETQRNKGNFPGRFSGRQFSNSRSEMNVSTLELGDSALYLCASLSVSQGAETQYFGPGTRLLVL.

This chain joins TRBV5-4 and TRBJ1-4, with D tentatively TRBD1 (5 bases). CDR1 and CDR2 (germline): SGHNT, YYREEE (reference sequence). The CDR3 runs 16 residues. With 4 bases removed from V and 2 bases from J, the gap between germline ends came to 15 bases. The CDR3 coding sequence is TGTGCCAGCAGCGCTCAGGGTGGGCGGACTAATGAAAAACTGTTTTTT. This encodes CASSAQGGRTNEKLFF.

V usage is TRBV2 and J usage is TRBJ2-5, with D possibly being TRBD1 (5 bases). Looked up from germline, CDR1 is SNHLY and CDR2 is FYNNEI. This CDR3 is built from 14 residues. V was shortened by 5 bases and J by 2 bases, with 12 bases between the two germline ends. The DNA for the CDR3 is TGTGCCAGCAGTCAGGGCCACTTTCAAGAGACCCAGTACTTC. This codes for CASSQGHFQETQYF.

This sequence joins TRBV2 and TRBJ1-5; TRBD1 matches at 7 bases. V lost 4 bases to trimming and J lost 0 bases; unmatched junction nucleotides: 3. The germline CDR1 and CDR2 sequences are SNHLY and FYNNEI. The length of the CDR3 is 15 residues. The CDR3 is CASSGGQNSNQPQHF. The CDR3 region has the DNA TGTGCCAGCAGTGGGGGACAGAATAGCAATCAGCCCCAGCATTTT.

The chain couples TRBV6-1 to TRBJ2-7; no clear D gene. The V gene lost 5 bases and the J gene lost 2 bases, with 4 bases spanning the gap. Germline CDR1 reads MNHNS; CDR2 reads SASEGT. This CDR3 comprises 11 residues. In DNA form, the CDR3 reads TGTGCCAGCAGTTCGGCCTACGAGCAGTACTTC. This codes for CASSSAYEQYF.

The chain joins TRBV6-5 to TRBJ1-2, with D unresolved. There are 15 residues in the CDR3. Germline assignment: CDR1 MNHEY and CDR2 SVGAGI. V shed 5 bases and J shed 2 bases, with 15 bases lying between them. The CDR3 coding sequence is TGTGCCAGCAGTCCCCATCGCGACGGAAACTATGGCTACACCTTC. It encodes CASSPHRDGNYGYTF.